This TCR beta chain came from a study of blood T cell repertoires in COVID-19. Study-level background: Donors in the United States, Italy and Spain gave samples during acute or convalescent COVID-19. T cells, B-cell-depleted T cells, or PBMCs supplied cDNA or gDNA.

CDR1 and CDR2 from the germline V gene are SEHNR and FQNEAQ (reference sequence). J gave up 4 bases and V 11 bases, and 10 bases lay outside the gene matches. CDR3 length equals 13 residues. Only in-frame clones appear in the TCRdb table, and some are missing; sequencing was by immunoSEQ multiplex PCR. The table lists roughly 250,000 clones, approximately 89% of them singletons. Source material: peripheral blood. The TCR was taken from a man aged 35 to 55 who had recovered from COVID-19. The chain links TRBV7-9 to TRBJ1-1; 7 bases are a match to TRBD1. The CDR3: CASQGGGVTEAFF. In DNA form, the CDR3 reads TGTGCCTCCCAAGGGGGCGGGGTCACTGAAGCTTTCTTT.